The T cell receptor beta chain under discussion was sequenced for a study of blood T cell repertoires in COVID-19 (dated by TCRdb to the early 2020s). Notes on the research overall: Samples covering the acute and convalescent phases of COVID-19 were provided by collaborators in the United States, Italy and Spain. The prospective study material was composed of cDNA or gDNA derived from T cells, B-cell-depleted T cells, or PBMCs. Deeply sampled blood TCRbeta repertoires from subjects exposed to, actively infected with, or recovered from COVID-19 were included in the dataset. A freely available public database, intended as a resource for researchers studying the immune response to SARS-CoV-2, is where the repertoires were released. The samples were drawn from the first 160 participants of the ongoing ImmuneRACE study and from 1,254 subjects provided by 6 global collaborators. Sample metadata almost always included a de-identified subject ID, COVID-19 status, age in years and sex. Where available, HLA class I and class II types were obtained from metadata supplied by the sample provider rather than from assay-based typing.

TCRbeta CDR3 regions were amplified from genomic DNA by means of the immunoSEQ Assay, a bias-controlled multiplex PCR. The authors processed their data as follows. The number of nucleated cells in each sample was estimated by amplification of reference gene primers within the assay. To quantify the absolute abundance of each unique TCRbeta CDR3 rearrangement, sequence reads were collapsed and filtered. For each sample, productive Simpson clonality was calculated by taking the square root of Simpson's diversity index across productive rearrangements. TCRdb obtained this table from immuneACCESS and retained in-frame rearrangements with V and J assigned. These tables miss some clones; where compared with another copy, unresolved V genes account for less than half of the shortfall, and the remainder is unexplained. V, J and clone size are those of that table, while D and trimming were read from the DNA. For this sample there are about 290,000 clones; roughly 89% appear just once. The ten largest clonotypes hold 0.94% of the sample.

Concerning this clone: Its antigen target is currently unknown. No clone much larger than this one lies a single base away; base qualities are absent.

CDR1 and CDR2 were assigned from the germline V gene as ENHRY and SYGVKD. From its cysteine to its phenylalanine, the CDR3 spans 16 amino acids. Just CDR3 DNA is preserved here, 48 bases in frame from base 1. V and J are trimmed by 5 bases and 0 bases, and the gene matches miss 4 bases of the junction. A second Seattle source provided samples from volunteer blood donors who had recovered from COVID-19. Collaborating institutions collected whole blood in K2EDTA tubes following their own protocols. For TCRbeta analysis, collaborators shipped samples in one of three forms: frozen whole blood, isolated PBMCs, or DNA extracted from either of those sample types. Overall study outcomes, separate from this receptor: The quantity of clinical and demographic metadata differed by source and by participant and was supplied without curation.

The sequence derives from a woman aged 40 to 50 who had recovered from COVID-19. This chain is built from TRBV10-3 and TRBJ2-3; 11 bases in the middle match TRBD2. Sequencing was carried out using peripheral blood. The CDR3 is CAISPGLAESTDTQYF. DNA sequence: TGTGCCATCAGTCCGGGACTAGCGGAGAGCACAGATACGCAGTATTTT.